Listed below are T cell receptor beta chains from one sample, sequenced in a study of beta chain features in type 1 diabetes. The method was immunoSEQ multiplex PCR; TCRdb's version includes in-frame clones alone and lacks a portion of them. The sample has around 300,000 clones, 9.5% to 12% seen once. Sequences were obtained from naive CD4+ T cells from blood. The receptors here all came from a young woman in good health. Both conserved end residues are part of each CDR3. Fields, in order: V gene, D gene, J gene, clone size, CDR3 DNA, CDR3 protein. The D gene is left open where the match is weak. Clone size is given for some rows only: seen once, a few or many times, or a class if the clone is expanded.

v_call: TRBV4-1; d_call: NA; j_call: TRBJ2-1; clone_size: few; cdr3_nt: TGCGCCAGCAGCCACGCAGAGGATTCGCCATACAATGAGCAGTTCTTC; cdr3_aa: CASSHAEDSPYNEQFF
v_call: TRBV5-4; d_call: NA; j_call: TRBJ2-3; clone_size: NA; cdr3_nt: TGTGCCAGCAGCCGACTTCTTCGTGTTGGAACAGATACGCAGTATTTT; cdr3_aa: CASSRLLRVGTDTQYF
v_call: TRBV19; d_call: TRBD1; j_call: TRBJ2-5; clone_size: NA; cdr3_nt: TGTGCCAGTAGTCCGGGACAGGGGGGAGAGACCCAGTACTTC; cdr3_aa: CASSPGQGGETQYF
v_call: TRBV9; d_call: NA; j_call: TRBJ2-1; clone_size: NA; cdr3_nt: TGTGCCAGCAGCGTACGACAGCCGAGCTCCTACAATGAGCAGTTCTTC; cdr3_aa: CASSVRQPSSYNEQFF
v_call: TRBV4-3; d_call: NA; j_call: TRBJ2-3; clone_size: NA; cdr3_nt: TGCGCCAGCAGCCATCCCGGGTCTAGCACAGATACGCAGTATTTT; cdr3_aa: CASSHPGSSTDTQYF
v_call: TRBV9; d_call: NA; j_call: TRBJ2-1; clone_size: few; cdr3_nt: TGTGCCAGCAGCGGATCAGGGCAGATCAGAGTAGGGAATGAGCAGTTCTTC; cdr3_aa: CASSGSGQIRVGNEQFF
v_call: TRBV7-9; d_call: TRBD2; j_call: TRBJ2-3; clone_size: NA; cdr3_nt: TGTGCCAGCAGCCTCCTAGCGGACCTCACAGATACGCAGTATTTT; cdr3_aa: CASSLLADLTDTQYF
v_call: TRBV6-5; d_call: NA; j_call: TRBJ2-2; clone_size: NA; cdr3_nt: TGTGCCACCTCCTATCGGGGATCGAACACCGGGGAGCTGTTTTTT; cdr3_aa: CATSYRGSNTGELFF
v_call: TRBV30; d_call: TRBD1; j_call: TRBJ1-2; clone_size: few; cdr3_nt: TGTGCCTGGATCGCCCAGGGGGCAAACTATGGCTACACCTTC; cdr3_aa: CAWIAQGANYGYTF
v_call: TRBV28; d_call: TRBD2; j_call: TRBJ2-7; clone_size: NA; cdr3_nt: TGTGCCAGCAGTTTGCCAGGACTAGCGGGACCCTACGAGCAGTACTTC; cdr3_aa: CASSLPGLAGPYEQYF
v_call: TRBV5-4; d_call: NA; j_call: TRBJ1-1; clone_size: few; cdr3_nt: TGTGCCAGCAGCTTGGTTGGGGCCATGAACACTGAAGCTTTCTTT; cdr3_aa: CASSLVGAMNTEAFF
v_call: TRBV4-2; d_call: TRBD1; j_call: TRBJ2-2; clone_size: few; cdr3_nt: TGTGCCAGCAGACTAACCGGGACAGGGAGCACCGGGGAGCTGTTTTTT; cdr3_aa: CASRLTGTGSTGELFF
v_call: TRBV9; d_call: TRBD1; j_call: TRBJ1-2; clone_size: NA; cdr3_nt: TGTGCCAGCAGCGTTGGGACAGGGTCCTATGGCTACACCTTC; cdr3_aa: CASSVGTGSYGYTF
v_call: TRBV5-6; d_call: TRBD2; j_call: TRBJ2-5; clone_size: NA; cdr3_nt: TGTGCCAGCAGCCTTTCCTTAGCGGGAGGAGTCCAAGAGACCCAGTACTTC; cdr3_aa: CASSLSLAGGVQETQYF
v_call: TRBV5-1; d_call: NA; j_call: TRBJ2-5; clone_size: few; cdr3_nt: TGCGCCAGCAGCTTGGGTGGACAGAGGCAAGAGACCCAGTACTTC; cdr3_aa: CASSLGGQRQETQYF
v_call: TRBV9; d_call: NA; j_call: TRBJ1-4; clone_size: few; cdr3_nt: TGTGCCAGCAGCGTAGGTATGCAGGGAACTGAAAAACTGTTTTTT; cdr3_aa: CASSVGMQGTEKLFF
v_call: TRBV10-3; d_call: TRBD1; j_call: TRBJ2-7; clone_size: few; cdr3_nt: TGTGCCATCAGTGGCGGACAGGGGGTATACGAGCAGTACTTC; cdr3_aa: CAISGGQGVYEQYF
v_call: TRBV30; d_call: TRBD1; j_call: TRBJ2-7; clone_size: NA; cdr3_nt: TGTGCCTGGACGTCCCGAGGGACAGGCCTGAGCTACGAGCAGTACTTC; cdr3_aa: CAWTSRGTGLSYEQYF
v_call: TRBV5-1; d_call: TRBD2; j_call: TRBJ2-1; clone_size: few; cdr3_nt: TGCGCCAGCAGCCTTGGGACTAGCGGGAGGGTGAGTGAGCAGTTCTTC; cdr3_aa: CASSLGTSGRVSEQFF
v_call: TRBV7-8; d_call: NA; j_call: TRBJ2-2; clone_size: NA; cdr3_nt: TGTGCCAGCAACCTCGGGAGCACCGGGGAGCTGTTTTTT; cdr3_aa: CASNLGSTGELFF
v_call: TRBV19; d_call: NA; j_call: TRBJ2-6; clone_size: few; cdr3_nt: TGTGCCAGTAGTATTGATCAGTCGATGGGGGCCAACGTCCTGACTTTC; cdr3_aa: CASSIDQSMGANVLTF
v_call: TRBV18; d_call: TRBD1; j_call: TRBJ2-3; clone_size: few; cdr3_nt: TGTGCCAGCTCACCACTGGGGACAGCTAGCACAGATACGCAGTATTTT; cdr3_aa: CASSPLGTASTDTQYF
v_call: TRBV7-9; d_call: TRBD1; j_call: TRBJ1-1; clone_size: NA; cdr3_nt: TGTGCCAGCAGCTTAGCCCGGACAGGGAAGGGCCCTGAAGCTTTCTTT; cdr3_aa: CASSLARTGKGPEAFF
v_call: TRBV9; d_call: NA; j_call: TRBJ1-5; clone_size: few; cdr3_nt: TGTGCCAGCAGCCCGGGGGTGAGCAATCAGCCCCAGCATTTT; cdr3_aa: CASSPGVSNQPQHF
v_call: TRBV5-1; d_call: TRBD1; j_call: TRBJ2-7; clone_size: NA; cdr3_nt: TGCGCCAGCAGCTTGGCATCCCCAGGGGGTGAGCAGTACTTC; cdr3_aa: CASSLASPGGEQYF
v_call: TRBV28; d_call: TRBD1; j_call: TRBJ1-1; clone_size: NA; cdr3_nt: TGTGCCAGCAGTTTACCCCAGACAGGGAGAGCTTTCTTT; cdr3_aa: CASSLPQTGRAFF
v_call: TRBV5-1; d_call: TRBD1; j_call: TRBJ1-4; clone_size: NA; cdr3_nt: TGCGCCAGCAGCTTGTCCTCAGGGGGCTACGTGGGACGGAATGAAAAACTGTTTTTT; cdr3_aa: CASSLSSGGYVGRNEKLFF
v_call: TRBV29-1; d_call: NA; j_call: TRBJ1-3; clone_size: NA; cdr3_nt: TGCAGCGTTCGGGGGAAGGGAAACACCATATATTTT; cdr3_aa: CSVRGKGNTIYF
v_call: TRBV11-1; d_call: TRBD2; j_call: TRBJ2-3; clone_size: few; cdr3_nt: TGTGCCAGCAGCTTATTCGACGTTAGCGGGAGGGCAGATACGCAGTATTTT; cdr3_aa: CASSLFDVSGRADTQYF
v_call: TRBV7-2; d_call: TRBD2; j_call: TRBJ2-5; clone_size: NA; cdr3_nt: TGTGCCAGCAGCCCGACGGGACTACAAGAGACCCAGTACTTC; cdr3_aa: CASSPTGLQETQYF
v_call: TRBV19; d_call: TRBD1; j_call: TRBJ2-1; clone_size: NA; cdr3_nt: TGTGCCAGTAGTCCTGGGACAGGGGACAATGAGCAGTTCTTC; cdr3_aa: CASSPGTGDNEQFF
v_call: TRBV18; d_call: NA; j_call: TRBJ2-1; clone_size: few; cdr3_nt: TGTGCCAGCTCACCACTCCCATCGGGTGAAGCGCAGTTCTTC; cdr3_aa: CASSPLPSGEAQFF
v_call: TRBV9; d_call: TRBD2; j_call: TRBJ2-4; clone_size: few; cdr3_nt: TGTGCCAGCAGCGTTAGCGGGAGCCACGGGGGAAACATTCAGTACTTC; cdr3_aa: CASSVSGSHGGNIQYF
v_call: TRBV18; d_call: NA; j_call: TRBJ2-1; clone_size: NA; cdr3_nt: TGTGCCAGCTCACCATACGGTCTTTCCTACAATGAGCAGTTCTTC; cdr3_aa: CASSPYGLSYNEQFF
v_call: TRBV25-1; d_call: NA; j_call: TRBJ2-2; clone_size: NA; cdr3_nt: TGTGCCAGCAGTGTACCGGGAGACAACACCGGGGAGCTGTTTTTT; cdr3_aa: CASSVPGDNTGELFF